These 32 T cell receptor beta chains share one sample of origin, sequenced in a study of T cell repertoires in cytomegalovirus infection. TCRdb fed the reads into MiXCR, producing one record per CDR3 protein. In the table there are roughly 630,000 distinct CDR3 sequences, 24% of which are singletons. The sequencing sample was made of CD8+ T cells from PBMCs. The receptors were sampled from a human donor in good health (CMV status not recorded). Some clones in this sample may be carry-over from other donors' samples.

This clonotype occurred many times. The chain employs TRBV7-8 and TRBJ1-6; D might be TRBD1 (5 bases). Germline values: CDR1 SGHVS, CDR2 FQNEAQ. V was clipped by 1 base and J by 5 bases, with 15 bases between them. The CDR3 runs 17 residues. CDR3 region: CASSLVLPGRNNSPLHF. The CDR3 DNA follows: TGTGCCAGCAGCTTAGTCCTACCGGGACGGAATAATTCACCCCTCCACTTT.

This clonotype was recorded many times. This sequence joins TRBV25-1 and TRBJ2-3, with D possibly called TRBD1 or TRBD2 (5 bases each). This CDR3 is 17 amino acids long. Deletions cut 5 bases from V and 2 bases from J, with 20 bases between. Germline CDR1 is MGHDK and CDR2 is SYGVNS. CDR3 in amino acids: CASSNERGLHNTDTQYF. The CDR3 DNA reads as TGTGCCAGCAGTAACGAGAGGGGCCTCCACAACACAGATACGCAGTATTTT.

V and J are TRBV15 and TRBJ1-5; D is possibly TRBD1 (5 bases). Between the trimmed V and J ends, which lost 1 base and 10 bases, there was a span of 8 bases. The germline V gene has CDR1 LNHNV and CDR2 YYDKDF (reference sequence). CDR3 size: 12 residues. The CDR3 is CATSRGGSPQHF. CDR3 coding DNA: TGTGCCACCAGCAGAGGGGGGTCCCCCCAGCATTTT.

This rearrangement joins TRBV6-5 to TRBJ2-1, with D maybe TRBD2 (6 bases). The CDR3 contains 13 residues. Trimming stripped 7 bases from V and 4 bases from J, with 11 bases between. Germline loops: CDR1 MNHEY, CDR2 SVGAGI. CDR3 nucleotide sequence: TGTGCCAGCACCCCGGGGACTTACAATGAGCAGTTCTTC. It encodes CASTPGTYNEQFF.

This clonotype has a handful of counts. V is TRBV4-3 and J is TRBJ1-2, with a possible D match to TRBD1 (5 bases). The CDR3 runs 16 residues. V lost 1 base, J lost 7 bases, and 19 bases lay in between. Per germline, CDR1 LGHNA and CDR2 YSLEER. CDR3 amino acids: CASSQGSGAGDGGYTF. The CDR3 nucleotides are TGCGCCAGCAGCCAAGGTTCGGGAGCGGGGGACGGTGGCTACACCTTC.

This clonotype was found a few times. CDR3 in DNA: TGTGCCAGCAGCTTACAGGAGGAGGAGACCCAGTACTTC. This translates into CASSLQEEETQYF. This chain joins TRBV7-2 and TRBJ2-5, with a weak D call TRBD2 (5 bases). V shed 2 bases and J shed 5 bases, with 9 bases lying between them. The CDR3 has 13 amino acids. Germline lookup yields CDR1 SGHTA and CDR2 FQGNSA. Supplemented by reference TRBV7-2 and TRBJ2-5, the full variable domain reads GAGVSQSPSNKVTEKGKDVELRCDPISGHTALYWYRQSLGQGLEFLIYFQGNSAPDKSGLPSDRFSAERTGGSVSTLTIQRTQQEDSAVYLCASSLQEEETQYFGPGTRLLVL.

This clonotype was found once. Written as DNA, the CDR3 is TGCAGCGTTGACGTGACCGAGGAGACCCAGTACTTC. This encodes CSVDVTEETQYF. The J gene is TRBJ2-5, the V gene TRBV29-1; D remains ambiguous. V was shortened by 3 bases and J by 5 bases, with 10 bases between the two germline ends. The CDR3 totals 12 residues. Germline assignment: CDR1 SQVTM and CDR2 ANQGSEA.

This clonotype was seen at least ten times. The V call is TRBV7-2, the J call TRBJ2-1, with 10 bases fitting TRBD2. The CDR3 contains 16 residues. V lost 1 base and J lost 4; bases outside the gene matches: 4. CDR1 SGHTA and CDR2 FQGNSA come from the germline V gene. Here the CDR3 reads CASSLDSGGRYNEQFF. CDR3 nucleotide sequence: TGTGCCAGCAGCTTAGATAGCGGGGGGAGGTACAATGAGCAGTTCTTC.

The J gene is TRBJ2-2, the V gene TRBV24-1; no definite D call. V was trimmed by 5 bases and J by 2 bases, leaving 8 bases between them. Germline CDR1 reads KGHDR; CDR2 reads SFDVKD. CDR3 length: 14 residues. The CDR3 sequence: CATSADVNTGELFF. The CDR3 nucleotides read TGTGCCACCAGTGCCGACGTCAACACCGGGGAGCTGTTTTTT.

The chain uses TRBV25-1 and TRBJ1-2; D call uncertain. The CDR3 covers 15 residues. V lost 4 bases to trimming and J lost 2 bases, with 14 bases between them. CDR1 is MGHDK and CDR2 is SYGVNS in the germline V gene. CDR3 amino acids: CASSGPRTDNYGYTF. The DNA for the CDR3 is TGTGCCAGCAGTGGACCCCGGACTGACAACTATGGCTACACCTTC.

A few counts support this clonotype. The rearrangement uses TRBV20-1 and TRBJ1-2, with TRBD1 identical over 9 bases. This CDR3 spans 12 amino acids. Trimming took 5 bases from V and 6 from J; bases not matched to a gene: 4. Germline V gene lookup returns CDR1 DFQATT and CDR2 SNEGSKA (reference sequence). This CDR3 reads CSAWTGVHGYTF. The DNA for the CDR3 is TGCAGTGCTTGGACAGGGGTTCATGGCTACACCTTC.

This clonotype was counted between two and nine times. V and J are TRBV7-2 and TRBJ2-7, with D perhaps TRBD2 (6 bases). Germline V lookup: CDR1 SGHTA, CDR2 FQGNSA. Trimming removed 3 bases from V and 3 bases from J, with 12 bases in between. The CDR3 sequence is 14 residues long. For the CDR3, the DNA is TGTGCCAGCAGCTTGGTGGGGGACTTCTACGAGCAGTACTTC. Its translation: CASSLVGDFYEQYF.

This clonotype was counted ten times or more. V and J are TRBV7-6 and TRBJ2-2; 15 nucleotides agree with TRBD2. Trimming at V came to 5 bases and at J to 1 base, leaving 5 bases not matched to a gene. Germline-derived CDR1 and CDR2 are SGHVS and FNYEAQ. The CDR3 runs 18 residues. The CDR3 spells CASSPGTSGGMNTGELFF. The DNA of the CDR3 is TGTGCCAGCAGCCCAGGGACTAGCGGGGGGATGAACACCGGGGAGCTGTTTTTT.

This clonotype occurred a few times. The J gene is TRBJ2-7, the V gene TRBV28; a weak D match, TRBD1 (5 bases). The CDR3 is 13 residues long. Trimming shortened V by 8 bases and J by 0 bases, and 11 bases separated the two germline ends. The germline CDR1 and CDR2 sequences are MDHEN and SYDVKM. DNA of the CDR3: TGTGCCAGCGGGGCGTCCAGCTCCTACGAGCAGTACGTC. Translating gives CASGASSSYEQYV.

Comments on this clonotype: Its ends do not fully match the called genes, so a read error is possible. This chain uses TRBV9 with TRBJ1-2, with 11 bases lining up with TRBD1. This CDR3 is built from 18 residues. The germline V gene has CDR1 SGDLS and CDR2 YYNGEE. CDR3 sequence reads: CANSARPGQGALIYGYTF. DNA for the CDR3: TGTGCCAACAGCGCACGACCCGGACAGGGGGCGTTAATCTATGGCTACACCTTC.

V is TRBV7-9 and J is TRBJ2-1, with D perhaps matching TRBD1 (6 bases). There are 13 residues in the CDR3. Trimming removed 1 base at V and 6 bases at J, with 7 bases between. CDR1 is SEHNR, CDR2 FQNEAQ, per germline (reference sequence). The CDR3 loop is CASSLGDTNEQFF. CDR3 in DNA: TGTGCCAGCAGCTTAGGGGACACCAATGAGCAGTTCTTC.

This clonotype was counted only a few times. J is TRBJ2-1 and V is TRBV5-4, with D perhaps given as TRBD1 or TRBD2 (5 bases each). V shed 0 bases and J shed 5 bases, with 24 bases lying between them. CDR1 and CDR2 from the germline V gene are SGHNT and YYREEE (reference sequence). This CDR3 has 19 amino acids. The CDR3 protein is CASSLGGRGARNPNNEQFF. CDR3 coding DNA: TGTGCCAGCAGCTTGGGGGGACGAGGGGCTAGGAACCCTAACAATGAGCAGTTCTTC.

J is TRBJ1-1 and V is TRBV28, with 8 bases lining up with TRBD1. This CDR3 comprises 17 residues. Germline V gives CDR1 MDHEN, CDR2 SYDVKM. Trimming removed 2 bases from V and 3 bases from J; junction bases left unmatched: 11. CDR3 nucleotide sequence: TGTGCCAGCAGTTTAACCGGGACAGGCGTTATGGACACTGAAGCTTTCTTT. This codes for CASSLTGTGVMDTEAFF.

This clonotype was seen more than once but under ten times. The chain joins TRBV14 to TRBJ2-1; 8 nucleotides line up with TRBD2. With V trimmed by 4 bases and J by 4 bases, 6 bases remained unmatched. Germline loops: CDR1 SGHDN, CDR2 FVKESK. This CDR3 region has 15 residues. The CDR3 sequence: CASSPIAGGYNEQFF. DNA for the CDR3: TGTGCCAGCAGCCCTATCGCGGGGGGATACAATGAGCAGTTCTTC.

This clonotype was counted between two and nine times. The V gene is TRBV6-2 or TRBV6-3, the J gene TRBJ2-1; the match to TRBD2 covers 9 bases. Germline CDR1 MNHEY, CDR2 SVGEGT. V shed 7 bases, J shed 2 bases, and the junction held 6 bases outside the gene matches. The CDR3 has 15 amino acids. The CDR3 reads CASIRRGGAYNEQFF. For the CDR3, the DNA is TGTGCCAGCATTCGGCGGGGGGGCGCCTACAATGAGCAGTTCTTC.

The chain has TRBV10-3 and TRBJ2-2, with D unclear. Trimming pared 6 bases from V and 3 bases from J, leaving 5 bases between. The length of the CDR3 is 12 residues. Per the germline V gene, CDR1 is ENHRY and CDR2 is SYGVKD. Here the CDR3 reads CAISPYTGELFF. Here the CDR3 DNA reads TGTGCCATCAGCCCTTACACCGGGGAGCTGTTTTTT.

CDR3 sequence (DNA): TGTGCCAGCAGTTTTACGGATAGTCAAGAGACCCAGTACTTC. Protein: CASSFTDSQETQYF. The chain has TRBV28 and TRBJ2-5, with unresolved D. Looked up from germline, CDR1 is MDHEN and CDR2 is SYDVKM. V lost 3 bases, J lost 2 bases, and 10 bases lay in between. The CDR3 covers 14 residues.

Worth noting for this clonotype: Relative to the germline gene, one junction end is altered; a read error may explain this. V is TRBV7-2 and J is TRBJ1-6; D remains unclear. Germline V gene sequence: CDR1 SGHTA, CDR2 FQGNSA. The CDR3 is 15 residues long. CDR3 sequence (DNA): TGTGCCAGCAGTTTAGTCGTGGCCGGTGGTTCACCCCTCCACTTT. It is translated as CASSLVVAGGSPLHF.

This clonotype appeared a few times. The rearrangement uses TRBV28 and TRBJ1-5; D might be TRBD1 (5 bases). Germline lookup yields CDR1 MDHEN and CDR2 SYDVKM. The CDR3 spans 16 residues. CDR3 sequence reads: CAVLRGPLGGYQPQHF. The CDR3 coding sequence is TGTGCGGTTTTAAGAGGCCCCCTCGGGGGTTATCAGCCCCAGCATTTT.

This chain links TRBV6-6 with TRBJ1-6; 8 nucleotides line up with TRBD1. CDR1 and CDR2 (germline): MNHNY, SVGAGI (reference sequence). J lost 5 bases, V lost 4 bases, and 13 bases had no gene match. CDR3 length equals 18 residues. CDR3 bases: TGTGCCAGCAGTTGCTCTTGGAACCCGACAGGGGATAATTCACCCCTCCACTTT. It encodes CASSCSWNPTGDNSPLHF.

As to this clonotype: A clone one base away is much larger, so this may be a read error. The CDR3 bases are TGTGCCAACAGTATGAGTGCCACAGATACGCAGTATTTT. Protein product: CANSMSATDTQYF. The chain carries TRBV14 and TRBJ2-3, with D unresolved. Germline loops: CDR1 SGHDN, CDR2 FVKESK. The CDR3 totals 13 residues. Deletions cut 10 bases from V and 2 bases from J, with 13 bases between.

This clonotype is a singleton in its sample. V gene TRBV6-2 or TRBV6-3 combines with J gene TRBJ2-1, with 14 bases lining up with TRBD2. The CDR3 is 15 residues long. V was pared by 8 bases and J by 3 bases, with 3 bases of the junction left unmatched. Germline-derived CDR1 and CDR2 are MNHEY and SVGEGT. CDR3 in DNA: TGTGCCAGCCTGGGACTAGCGGGGGTCTACAATGAGCAGTTCTTC. Amino acid sequence: CASLGLAGVYNEQFF.

The gene calls are TRBV20-1 and TRBJ2-2; 10 bases align to TRBD2. This CDR3 region has 16 residues. V shed 5 bases, J shed 4 bases, and the junction held 10 bases outside the gene matches. The V gene's germline CDR1 is DFQATT and CDR2 SNEGSKA (reference sequence). CDR3 region: CSASPSGGAGTGELFF. CDR3 bases: TGCAGTGCTTCCCCCAGCGGGGGGGCAGGCACCGGGGAGCTGTTTTTT.

The V gene is TRBV15, the J gene TRBJ2-1, with 9 bases aligning to TRBD2. The CDR3 is 19 amino acids. Germline values: CDR1 LNHNV, CDR2 YYDKDF (reference sequence). V lost 0 bases and J lost 2; bases outside the gene matches: 11. The CDR3: CATSRDPAGGPGPYNEQFF. The CDR3 DNA is TGTGCCACCAGCAGAGATCCGGCGGGGGGGCCAGGTCCCTACAATGAGCAGTTCTTC.

This clonotype was counted a few times. V and J are TRBV4-2 and TRBJ1-2, with no clear D. V was cut by 3 bases and J by 7 bases, with 15 bases left in between. This CDR3 is built from 14 residues. Germline values: CDR1 LGHNA, CDR2 YNFKEQ. CDR3 protein: CASSHQEYGSGYTF. For the CDR3, the DNA is TGTGCCAGCAGCCACCAAGAGTACGGGTCTGGCTACACCTTC.

This clonotype was detected only a few times. The chain is built from TRBV11-2 and TRBJ2-4; D gene unclear. Trimming stripped 2 bases from V and 3 bases from J, with 14 bases between. There are 16 residues in the CDR3. Germline loops: CDR1 SGHAT, CDR2 FQNNGV. The CDR3 loop reads CASSLRSGRSKNIQYF. The CDR3 DNA sequence: TGTGCCAGCAGCTTACGGTCTGGGCGAAGCAAAAACATTCAGTACTTC. Full variable domain (rest looked up from reference TRBV11-2 and TRBJ2-4): EAGVAQSPRYKIIEKRQSVAFWCNPISGHATLYWYQQILGQGPKLLIQFQNNGVVDDSQLPKDRFSAERLKGVDSTLKIQPAKLEDSAVYLCASSLRSGRSKNIQYFGAGTRLSVL.

The V and J genes are TRBV3-1 and TRBJ1-5, with 9 bases fitting TRBD1. V was clipped by 4 bases and J by 7 bases; unmatched bases: 8. Germline-derived CDR1 and CDR2 are LGHDT and YNNKEL (reference sequence). The CDR3 consists of 15 residues. CDR3 nucleotides: TGTGCCAGCAGCCTTTCCGGGACAGGGCAACAGCCCCAGCATTTT. The encoded protein is CASSLSGTGQQPQHF.